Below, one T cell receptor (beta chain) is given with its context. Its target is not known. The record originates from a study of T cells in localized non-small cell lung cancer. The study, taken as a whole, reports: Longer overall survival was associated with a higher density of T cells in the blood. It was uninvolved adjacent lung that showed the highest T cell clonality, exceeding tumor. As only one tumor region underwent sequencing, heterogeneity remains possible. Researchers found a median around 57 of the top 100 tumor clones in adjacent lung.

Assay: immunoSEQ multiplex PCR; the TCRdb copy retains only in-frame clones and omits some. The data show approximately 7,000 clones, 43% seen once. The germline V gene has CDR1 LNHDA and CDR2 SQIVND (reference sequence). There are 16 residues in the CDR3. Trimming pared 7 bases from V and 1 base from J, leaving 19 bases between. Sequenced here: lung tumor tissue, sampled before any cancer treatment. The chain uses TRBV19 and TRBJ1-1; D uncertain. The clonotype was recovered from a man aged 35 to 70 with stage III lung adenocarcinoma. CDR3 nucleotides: TGTGCCAGTATTTCCCGTCGGGCGGAAAAGAACACTGAAGCTTTCTTT. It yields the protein CASISRRAEKNTEAFF.